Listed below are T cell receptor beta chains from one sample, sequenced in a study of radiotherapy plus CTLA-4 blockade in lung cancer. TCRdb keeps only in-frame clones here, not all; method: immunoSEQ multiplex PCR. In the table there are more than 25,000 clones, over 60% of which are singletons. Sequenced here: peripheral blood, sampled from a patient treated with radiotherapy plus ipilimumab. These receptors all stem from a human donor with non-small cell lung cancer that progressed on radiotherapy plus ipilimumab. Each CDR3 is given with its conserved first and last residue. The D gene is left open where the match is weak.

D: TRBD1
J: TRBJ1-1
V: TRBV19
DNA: TGTGCCAGTAGTAATCGACAGGGTGACACTGAAGCTTTCTTT
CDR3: CASSNRQGDTEAFF

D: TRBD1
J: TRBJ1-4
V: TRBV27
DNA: TGTGCCAGCAAAAGCCAGGGGGACAGGGGTGAAAAACTGTTTTTT
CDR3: CASKSQGDRGEKLFF

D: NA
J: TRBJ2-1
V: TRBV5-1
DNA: TGCGCCAGCAGCCACCACACTAGCTGGGGGAAGGAAGCACTAAATGAGCAGTTCTTC
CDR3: CASSHHTSWGKEALNEQFF

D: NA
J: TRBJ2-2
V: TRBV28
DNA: TGTGCCAGCAGTTTGGAGCCAACGAACACCGGGGAGCTGTTTTTT
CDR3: CASSLEPTNTGELFF

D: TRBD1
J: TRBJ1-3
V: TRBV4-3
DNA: TGCGCCAGCAGCCAAGATTCCGGGACAGGGGGTGAAAACACCATATATTTT
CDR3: CASSQDSGTGGENTIYF

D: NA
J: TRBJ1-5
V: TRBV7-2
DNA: TGTGCCAGCAGCCCGGGGGGGGTTGGAAATCAGCCCCAGCATTTT
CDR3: CASSPGGVGNQPQHF

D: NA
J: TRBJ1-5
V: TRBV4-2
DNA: TGTGCCAGCAGCCAAGGGACAGTCAATGGCAATCAGCCCCAGCATTTT
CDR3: CASSQGTVNGNQPQHF

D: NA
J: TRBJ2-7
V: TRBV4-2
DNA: TGTGCCAGCAGCCACCAATCAAGGCCCGCGGACGAGCAGTACTTC
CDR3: CASSHQSRPADEQYF

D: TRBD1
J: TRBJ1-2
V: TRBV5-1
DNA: TGCGCCAGCAGCTCGGGACAGTCTGTCTATGGCTACACCTTC
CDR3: CASSSGQSVYGYTF

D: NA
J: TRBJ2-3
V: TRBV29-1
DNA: TGCAGCGCGGCCGGCGGGGGCACAGATACGCAGTATTTT
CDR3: CSAAGGGTDTQYF